The clone carrying this T cell receptor (beta chain) was counted a few times. The antigen remains undetermined. This sample is part of a study of a mutant IDH1 vaccine in newly diagnosed glioma. Study context: Vaccines were first given 4-6 weeks after radiotherapy alone, or with temozolomide cycles.

The repertoire was sequenced with immunoSEQ multiplex PCR; TCRdb's copy has only in-frame clones and lacks some. The sample has tens of thousands of clones, 84% seen once. CDR1 and CDR2 (germline): SGHTA, FQGTGA. The CDR3 is 13 residues long. The V and J ends lost 5 bases and 4 bases respectively, with 11 bases between them. Time point meaning: week 11, during vaccination. All doses held 300 ug of mutant IDH1 20-mer peptide, with topical imiquimod. The sample in question was PBMCs, obtained from a glioma patient whose treatment included an IDH1 peptide vaccine. The V gene is TRBV7-3, the J gene TRBJ1-1; tentative D call: TRBD1 (5 bases). The sequence was collected from a woman in her forties or fifties with glioma. CDR3 in amino acids: CASSIDSFTEAFF. CDR3 nucleotide sequence: TGTGCCAGCAGCATCGACAGTTTCACTGAAGCTTTCTTT.